These T cell receptor beta chains were read from a single sample in a study of blood T cell repertoires in COVID-19. Method: immunoSEQ multiplex PCR; TCRdb's copy keeps in-frame clones and lacks some. There are about 300,000 clones in the sample; about 91% occur only once, and approximately 1.8% lies in the top ten. The specimen was peripheral blood. These receptors came from a young woman with COVID-19, enrolled during active disease. Each CDR3 is given with its conserved first and last residue. The D gene is left open where the match is weak.

J: TRBJ1-4; D: TRBD1; V: TRBV29-1; CDR3: CSARDRVEKLFF; DNA: TGCAGCGCGCGGGACAGGGTCGAAAAACTGTTTTTT
J: TRBJ2-3; D: -; V: TRBV2; CDR3: CASSDPGTDTQYF; DNA: TGTGCCAGCAGTGATCCGGGTACAGATACGCAGTATTTT
J: TRBJ1-1; D: -; V: TRBV12-3/TRBV12-4; CDR3: CASADTEAFF; DNA: TGTGCCAGCGCGGACACTGAAGCTTTCTTT
J: TRBJ1-3; D: TRBD1; V: TRBV19; CDR3: CASKDRGSGNTIYF; DNA: TGTGCCAGTAAAGACAGGGGCTCTGGAAACACCATATATTTT
J: TRBJ2-7; D: TRBD1; V: TRBV6-5; CDR3: CASSYSQTGKGEQYF; DNA: TGTGCCAGCAGTTACTCCCAGACAGGGAAGGGCGAGCAGTACTTC
J: TRBJ2-2; D: TRBD1; V: TRBV5-4; CDR3: CASRRTGSGELFF; DNA: TGTGCCAGCAGACGGACAGGGTCCGGGGAGCTGTTTTTT
J: TRBJ1-1; D: TRBD1; V: TRBV6-2/TRBV6-3; CDR3: CASSGMGQGGVNTEAFF; DNA: TGTGCCAGCAGTGGCATGGGACAGGGAGGGGTGAACACTGAAGCTTTCTTT
J: TRBJ2-5; D: TRBD2; V: TRBV6-5; CDR3: CASRISGGTQETQYF; DNA: TGTGCCAGCAGGATTAGCGGGGGGACCCAAGAGACCCAGTACTTC
J: TRBJ1-5; D: -; V: TRBV4-1; CDR3: CASSQVLADQPQHF; DNA: TGCGCCAGCAGCCAAGTCCTGGCGGATCAGCCCCAGCATTTT
J: TRBJ1-5; D: -; V: TRBV7-9; CDR3: CASSFGGPGNQPQHF; DNA: TGTGCCAGCAGCTTCGGGGGGCCAGGCAATCAGCCCCAGCATTTT
J: TRBJ1-2; D: -; V: TRBV4-1; CDR3: CASSQEGRKGYTFF; DNA: -